These 5 T cell receptor beta chains came from one sample sequenced in a study of shared clonotypes between healthy human individuals. The protocol was immunoSEQ multiplex PCR, while the TCRdb copy is restricted to in-frame clones and leaves out a portion. The sample has about 380,000 clones, about 96% seen once. The sample comprised memory CD8+ T cells sorted from blood. As to subset: CD45RO+ cells pooled with CCR7-negative TemRA cells. Receptors originate from a young man in good health.

The chain carries TRBV7-2 and TRBJ1-5; no reliable D call. The CDR3 is 15 amino acids. Trimming cost V 1 base and J 1 base, with 8 bases left between them. Germline V gene data show CDR1 as SGHTA and CDR2 as FQGNSA. CDR3 sequence reads: CASSLVGPSNQPQHF. CDR3 nucleotides: TGTGCCAGCAGCTTAGTTGGGCCGAGCAATCAGCCCCAGCATTTT.

The chain combines TRBV5-4 with TRBJ2-7, with D perhaps TRBD1 (5 bases). CDR1 is SGHNT and CDR2 is YYREEE in the germline V gene (reference sequence). Between the trimmed V and J ends, which lost 4 bases and 2 bases, there was a span of 10 bases. The CDR3 is 13 amino acids. CDR3: CASSTGSPYEQYF. The CDR3 nucleotides read TGTGCCAGCAGCACAGGATCCCCCTACGAGCAGTACTTC.

V gene TRBV15 combines with J gene TRBJ2-1; TRBD1 matches at 11 bases. V trimming: 0 bases; J trimming: 14 bases; junction bases outside the gene matches: 9. The CDR3 has 15 residues. The germline V gene encodes CDR1 LNHNV and CDR2 YYDKDF (reference sequence). CDR3 sequence (DNA): TGTGCCACCAGCAGAGATTTGGACAGGGGGCGTGTAAAGTTCTTC. It specifies CATSRDLDRGRVKFF.

J is TRBJ2-7 and V is TRBV6-5; 9 bases align to TRBD1. CDR1 and CDR2 from the germline V gene are MNHEY and SVGAGI. This CDR3 region has 14 residues. Trimming removed 6 bases from V and 3 bases from J; junction bases left unmatched: 6. CDR3 region: CASRNRGPLYEQYF. CDR3 nucleotides: TGTGCCAGCAGGAACAGGGGGCCCCTCTACGAGCAGTACTTC.

The J gene is TRBJ1-2, the V gene TRBV11-2; possibly TRBD1 for D (5 bases). The V gene's germline CDR1 is SGHAT and CDR2 FQNNGV. Trimming stripped 3 bases from V and 8 bases from J, with 10 bases between. This CDR3 has 12 residues. The CDR3 nucleotides read TGTGCCAGCAGCTTTGGGACTCGGGGCTACACCTTC. This translates into CASSFGTRGYTF.